The 29 T cell receptor beta chains reported below all come from one sample, sequenced in a study of blood T cell repertoires in COVID-19. Clones were read by immunoSEQ multiplex PCR, and TCRdb kept only the in-frame ones, dropping some. The sample yields roughly 84,000 clones, about 80% seen once. Sequenced sample: peripheral blood. The source of these receptors is a woman in her fifties or sixties with acute or convalescent COVID-19.

The chain recombines TRBV10-3 with TRBJ2-2; no firm D call. Per germline, CDR1 ENHRY and CDR2 SYGVKD. CDR3 length: 16 residues. Trimming took off 0 bases at V and 1 base at J, with 9 bases between the two ends. CDR3 sequence reads: CAISESVVQNTGELFF. The CDR3 bases are TGTGCCATCAGTGAGTCAGTCGTACAGAACACCGGGGAGCTGTTTTTT.

The rearrangement joins TRBV27 to TRBJ1-5; D possibly corresponds to TRBD1 (6 bases). This CDR3 has 14 residues. Germline CDR1 MNHEY, CDR2 SMNVEV (reference sequence). Trimming left V 6 bases short and J 5 bases short, with 14 bases between. The CDR3 here is CASSRGGLYQPQHF. For the CDR3, the DNA is TGTGCCAGCAGCCGGGGGGGGCTATATCAGCCCCAGCATTTT.

This clone occurred a few times. The chain employs TRBV28 and TRBJ1-1, with no clear D. From germline, CDR1 is MDHEN and CDR2 SYDVKM. The ends were cut back, 7 bases at V and 5 bases at J, with 8 bases in the middle. The CDR3 is 11 amino acids. The CDR3 spells CASILRTEAFF. The CDR3 bases are TGTGCCAGCATCCTCCGGACTGAAGCTTTCTTT. The whole variable domain, filled in from reference TRBV28 and TRBJ1-1, reads DVKVTQSSRYLVKRTGEKVFLECVQDMDHENMFWYRQDPGLGLRLIYFSYDVKMKEKGDIPEGYSVSREKKERFSLILESASTNQTSMYLCASILRTEAFFGQGTRLTVV.

V and J are TRBV5-6 and TRBJ1-1; 7 bases fit TRBD1. The CDR3 runs to 17 residues. Trimming took 6 bases from V and 3 from J; bases not matched to a gene: 17. Germline loops: CDR1 SGHDT, CDR2 YYEEEE. CDR3 bases: TGTGCCAGCACCTACGGTCCCGAGACAGGGTGGGACACTGAAGCTTTCTTT. As protein: CASTYGPETGWDTEAFF.

This chain connects TRBV28 to TRBJ1-2; D not certain. The germline CDR1 and CDR2 sequences are MDHEN and SYDVKM. CDR3 length: 13 amino acids. The ends were cut back, 10 bases at V and 0 bases at J, with 12 bases in the middle. CDR3 in amino acids: CATAPGSNYGYTF. In nucleotides, the CDR3 is TGTGCCACAGCCCCGGGGTCTAACTATGGCTACACCTTC.

The chain joins TRBV9 to TRBJ2-7, with D hard to call. CDR1 is SGDLS and CDR2 is YYNGEE in the germline V gene. This CDR3 has 13 residues. Trimming pared 4 bases from V and 5 bases from J, leaving 13 bases between. For the CDR3, the DNA is TGTGCCAGCAGCCCCGGGTCTCTTAACGAGCAGTACTTC. Translation: CASSPGSLNEQYF.

The chain couples TRBV7-8 to TRBJ1-2; D is uncertain. V shed 5 bases and J shed 2 bases, with 12 bases lying between them. The CDR3 contains 14 residues. The germline V gene encodes CDR1 SGHVS and CDR2 FQNEAQ. The DNA for the CDR3 is TGTGCCAGCAGCGCCCACGGGGTCAACTATGGCTACACCTTC. It is translated as CASSAHGVNYGYTF.

CDR3 region: CASSPQTGAAGEQYF. The CDR3 DNA sequence: TGTGCCAGCTCACCCCAGACAGGGGCTGCTGGCGAGCAGTACTTC. The chain couples TRBV18 to TRBJ2-7; 8 bases match TRBD1. With V trimmed by 3 bases and J by 6 bases, 10 bases remained unmatched. Germline-derived CDR1 and CDR2 are KGHSH and LQKENI. This CDR3 is built from 15 residues.

The rearrangement joins TRBV7-8 to TRBJ1-1; no clear D gene. Germline loops: CDR1 SGHVS, CDR2 FQNEAQ. The CDR3 is 13 residues long. V lost 6 bases to trimming and J lost 1 base, with 9 bases between them. The CDR3 DNA sequence: TGTGCCAGCAGAGAAAGCCCGAACACTGAAGCTTTCTTT. Amino acid sequence: CASRESPNTEAFF. Together with reference TRBV7-8 and TRBJ1-1, the CDR3 gives the full variable domain: GAGVSQSPRYKVAKRGQDVALRCDPISGHVSLFWYQQALGQGPEFLTYFQNEAQLDKSGLPSDRFFAERPEGSVSTLKIQRTQQEDSAVYLCASRESPNTEAFFGQGTRLTVV.

This clone came up a few times. V and J are TRBV7-9 and TRBJ1-2, with unresolved D. CDR3 length: 15 amino acids. The germline gives CDR1 SEHNR, CDR2 FQNEAQ (reference sequence). V lost 7 bases to trimming and J lost 0 bases, with 15 bases between them. The CDR3 DNA follows: TGTGCCAGCAACACTAATAAGAACACTAACTATGGCTACACCTTC. It codes for CASNTNKNTNYGYTF.

This clone came up once. The CDR3, as DNA: TGTGCCAGCAGACAACTCCGGGACAGTATCTACGAGCAGTACTTC. Translated, it gives CASRQLRDSIYEQYF. The chain couples TRBV6-6 to TRBJ2-7; 7 bases line up with TRBD1. Trimming took 6 bases from V and 3 from J; bases not matched to a gene: 11. The CDR3 has 15 amino acids. Germline CDR1 reads MNHNY; CDR2 reads SVGAGI (reference sequence).

V usage is TRBV19 and J usage is TRBJ2-3, with D possibly matching TRBD2 (6 bases). CDR1 is LNHDA and CDR2 is SQIVND in the germline V gene (reference sequence). The V end lost 4 bases, the J end lost 2 bases, and 13 bases lay between the germline ends. The CDR3 extends over 15 amino acids. This CDR3 reads CASSTGGGTTDTQYF. In DNA form, the CDR3 reads TGTGCCAGTAGTACCGGGGGTGGAACCACAGATACGCAGTATTTT.

CDR3 region: CASSLGTGGAPEAFF. CDR3 sequence (DNA): TGCGCCAGCAGCTTGGGGACCGGGGGGGCTCCTGAAGCTTTCTTT. The rearrangement joins TRBV5-1 to TRBJ1-1; weak D call: TRBD1 (6 bases). The CDR3 totals 15 residues. Trimming removed 0 bases at V and 6 bases at J, with 15 bases between. Germline assignment: CDR1 SGHRS and CDR2 YFSETQ. Combining the CDR3 with reference TRBV5-1 and TRBJ1-1 gives the whole variable domain KAGVTQTPRYLIKTRGQQVTLSCSPISGHRSVSWYQQTPGQGLQFLFEYFSETQRNKGNFPGRFSGRQFSNSRSEMNVSTLELGDSALYLCASSLGTGGAPEAFFGQGTRLTVV.

This chain's CDR3 is CSVDRGGYTF. The CDR3 DNA reads TGCAGCGTTGACAGGGGTGGCTACACCTTC. V usage is TRBV29-1 and J usage is TRBJ1-2; D may be TRBD1 (6 bases). This CDR3 region has 10 residues. The germline gives CDR1 SQVTM, CDR2 ANQGSEA. V shed 3 bases and J shed 7 bases, with 6 bases lying between them.

The gene calls are TRBV7-3 and TRBJ1-2; tentatively, D is TRBD1 (5 bases). V lost 4 bases to trimming and J lost 8 bases, with 11 bases between them. Germline CDR1 is SGHTA and CDR2 is FQGTGA. The CDR3 loop spans 12 amino acids. The CDR3 coding sequence is TGTGCCAGCAGCTCGGGGGTGTGGGGCTACACCTTC. Translated, it gives CASSSGVWGYTF. The full variable domain, in which reference TRBV7-3 and TRBJ1-2 provide the parts outside the CDR3, is GAGVSQTPSNKVTEKGKYVELRCDPISGHTALYWYRQSLGQGPEFLIYFQGTGAADDSGLPNDRFFAVRPEGSVSTLKIQRTERGDSAVYLCASSSGVWGYTFGSGTRLTVV.

The genes are TRBV5-1 and TRBJ2-7; weak D call: TRBD1 (5 bases). V lost 6 bases to trimming and J lost 2 bases, with 15 bases between them. CDR3 size: 14 residues. CDR1 is SGHRS and CDR2 is YFSETQ in the germline V gene. The chain's CDR3 is CASTSEWTPYEQYF. The CDR3 region has the DNA TGCGCCAGCACCTCCGAGTGGACACCCTACGAGCAGTACTTC. Drawing the rest from reference TRBV5-1 and TRBJ2-7, the complete variable domain is KAGVTQTPRYLIKTRGQQVTLSCSPISGHRSVSWYQQTPGQGLQFLFEYFSETQRNKGNFPGRFSGRQFSNSRSEMNVSTLELGDSALYLCASTSEWTPYEQYFGPGTRLTVT.

This clone occurred a few times. Other DNA variants within this sample encode the same CDR3. The chain carries TRBV9 and TRBJ2-5, with 7 bases matching TRBD1. Per germline, CDR1 SGDLS and CDR2 YYNGEE. The V and J ends lost 3 bases and 2 bases, in that order; junction bases with no gene match: 4. CDR3 length: 14 amino acids. CDR3 residues: CASSAGTVQETQYF. DNA of the CDR3: TGTGCCAGCAGCGCCGGGACAGTTCAAGAGACCCAGTACTTC.

The chain couples TRBV28 to TRBJ2-7; 11 nucleotides agree with TRBD1. CDR1 MDHEN and CDR2 SYDVKM come from the germline V gene. The V segment lost 6 bases and the J segment 4 bases; nucleotides outside the gene matches: 5. CDR3 length: 14 amino acids. CDR3 in amino acids: CASRPGTGGYEQYF. The CDR3 nucleotides are TGTGCCAGCAGACCTGGGACAGGGGGATACGAGCAGTACTTC.

The chain employs TRBV3-1 (or the pseudogene TRBV3-2) and TRBJ2-7; a weak D match, TRBD1 (6 bases). CDR1 LGHDT and CDR2 YNNKEL come from the germline V gene (reference sequence). Trimming took off 2 bases at V and 2 bases at J, with 10 bases between the two ends. This CDR3 is built from 14 residues. The CDR3 coding sequence is TGTGCCAGCAGCCAATCGGGACACCCCTACGAGCAGTACTTC. Its translation is CASSQSGHPYEQYF.

This clone was found once. The chain employs TRBV6-2 or TRBV6-3 and TRBJ1-6; TRBD1 matches at 11 bases. The germline gives CDR1 MNHEY, CDR2 SVGEGT. The ends lost 5 bases at V and 1 base at J; junction bases unmatched: 10. This CDR3 has 19 amino acids. The CDR3 spells CASSPGTGGLESYNSPLHF. The CDR3, as DNA: TGTGCCAGCAGTCCCGGGACAGGGGGTTTGGAGTCCTATAATTCACCCCTCCACTTT.

The rearrangement joins TRBV19 to TRBJ1-2; D gene uncertain. The CDR3 extends over 16 amino acids. CDR1 is LNHDA, CDR2 SQIVND, per germline (reference sequence). The V and J ends lost 6 bases and 5 bases respectively, with 22 bases between them. CDR3 DNA sequence: TGTGCCAGTAGAGAAAATGGTATGGGGAGGAGGTATGGCTACACCTTC. Protein product: CASRENGMGRRYGYTF.

The rearrangement links TRBV10-3 to TRBJ2-1, with 11 bases aligning to TRBD2. Germline V gene lookup returns CDR1 ENHRY and CDR2 SYGVKD. Trimming cost V 0 bases and J 9 bases; bases outside gene matches: 13. The CDR3 contains 18 residues. The CDR3 region is CAISESGSGGAFRIEQFF. The CDR3 coding sequence is TGTGCCATCAGTGAGTCTGGTAGCGGGGGGGCCTTCCGTATTGAGCAGTTCTTC.

The CDR3 nucleotides read TGTGCCAGCAGTCAGGTCCGGGACAGAAAGTATGGCTACACCTTC. It yields the protein CASSQVRDRKYGYTF. The rearrangement joins TRBV6-5 to TRBJ1-2, with 7 positions matching TRBD1. V shed 5 bases and J 5 bases; nucleotides not matched to a gene: 11. CDR1 is MNHEY, CDR2 SVGAGI, per germline. The CDR3 loop spans 15 amino acids.

The chain carries TRBV6-6 and TRBJ1-3, with D possibly matching TRBD1 (5 bases). CDR1 and CDR2 (germline): MNHNY, SVGAGI (reference sequence). The CDR3 loop spans 14 amino acids. V dropped 4 bases and J dropped 4 bases, with 11 bases sitting between them. The DNA of the CDR3 is TGTGCCAGCAGTTTGGAGGGGAGCGGAAACACCATATATTTT. Translation gives CASSLEGSGNTIYF.

The V call is TRBV20-1, the J call TRBJ2-7, with 7 bases matching TRBD1. V lost 3 bases, J lost 1 base, and 9 bases stayed unmatched. Germline CDR1 is DFQATT and CDR2 is SNEGSKA (reference sequence). This CDR3 contains 15 residues. The CDR3 spells CSASSVRGQSYEQYF. The CDR3 DNA sequence: TGCAGTGCTAGTTCCGTAAGGGGACAGTCCTACGAGCAGTACTTC.

The rearrangement uses TRBV4-2 and TRBJ1-4; a weak D match, TRBD1 (5 bases). Trimming removed 0 bases from V and 4 bases from J, with 15 bases in between. The CDR3 has 17 amino acids. Looked up from germline, CDR1 is LGHNA and CDR2 is YNFKEQ. The CDR3 loop is CASSQDRAGVGNEKLFF. CDR3 sequence (DNA): TGTGCCAGCAGCCAAGATCGGGCGGGGGTCGGTAATGAAAAACTGTTTTTT.

The rearrangement uses TRBV7-2 and TRBJ2-2, with 13 positions matching TRBD2. In germline, CDR1 is SGHTA, CDR2 FQGNSA. The CDR3 sequence is 18 residues long. V dropped 3 bases and J dropped 0; count of bases not matched to a gene: 4. The CDR3, as DNA: TGTGCCAGCAGCTTTCCGACTAGCGGGGGGCCGAACACCGGGGAGCTGTTTTTT. Its translation is CASSFPTSGGPNTGELFF. The full variable domain, rest sourced from reference TRBV7-2 and TRBJ2-2, is GAGVSQSPSNKVTEKGKDVELRCDPISGHTALYWYRQSLGQGLEFLIYFQGNSAPDKSGLPSDRFSAERTGGSVSTLTIQRTQQEDSAVYLCASSFPTSGGPNTGELFFGEGSRLTVL.

CDR3 sequence (DNA): TGTGCCAGCAGCACCGGACAGCAGCACACCGGGGAGCTGTTTTTT. As protein: CASSTGQQHTGELFF. V is TRBV14 and J is TRBJ2-2, with D perhaps matching TRBD1 (6 bases). Germline-derived CDR1 and CDR2 are SGHDN and FVKESK. With 5 bases removed from V and 3 bases from J, the gap between germline ends came to 13 bases. CDR3 length equals 15 residues. The full variable domain, its missing parts supplied by reference TRBV14 and TRBJ2-2, is EAGVTQFPSHSVIEKGQTVTLRCDPISGHDNLYWYRRVMGKEIKFLLHFVKESKQDESGMPNNRFLAERTGGTYSTLKVQPAELEDSGVYFCASSTGQQHTGELFFGEGSRLTVL.

V and J are TRBV7-9 and TRBJ2-3; D call uncertain. This CDR3 is built from 14 residues. Germline CDR1 SEHNR, CDR2 FQNEAQ (reference sequence). V lost 1 base and J 2 bases, leaving 7 bases between the germline ends. The CDR3 DNA is TGTGCCAGCAGCTTAGGGGCAATCACAGATACGCAGTATTTT. Its translation is CASSLGAITDTQYF.